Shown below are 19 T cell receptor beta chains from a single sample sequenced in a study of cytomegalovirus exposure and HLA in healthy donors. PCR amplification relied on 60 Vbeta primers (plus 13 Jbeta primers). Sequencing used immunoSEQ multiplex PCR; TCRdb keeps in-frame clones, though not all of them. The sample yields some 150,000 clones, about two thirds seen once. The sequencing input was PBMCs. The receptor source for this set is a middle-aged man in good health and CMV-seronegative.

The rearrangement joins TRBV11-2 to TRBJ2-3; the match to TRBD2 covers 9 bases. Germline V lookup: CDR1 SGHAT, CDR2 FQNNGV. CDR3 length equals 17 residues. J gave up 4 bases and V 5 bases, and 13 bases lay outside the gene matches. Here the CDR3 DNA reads TGTGCCAGCAGCCCCAGAGGGTGGCGGGGGGGCGCAGATACGCAGTATTTT. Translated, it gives CASSPRGWRGGADTQYF.

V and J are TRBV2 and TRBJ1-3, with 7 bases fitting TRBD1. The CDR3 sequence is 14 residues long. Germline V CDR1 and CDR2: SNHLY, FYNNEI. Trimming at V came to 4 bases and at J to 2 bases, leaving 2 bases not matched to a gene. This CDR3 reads CASSGDSAGNTIYF. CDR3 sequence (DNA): TGTGCCAGCAGTGGGGACAGTGCTGGAAACACCATATATTTT.

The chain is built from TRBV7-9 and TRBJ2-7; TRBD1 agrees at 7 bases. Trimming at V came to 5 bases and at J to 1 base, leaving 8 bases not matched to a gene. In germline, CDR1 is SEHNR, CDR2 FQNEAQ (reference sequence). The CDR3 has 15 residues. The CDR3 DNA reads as TGTGCCAGCAGCCCCCGGACAGGAGATTCCTACGAGCAGTACTTC. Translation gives CASSPRTGDSYEQYF.

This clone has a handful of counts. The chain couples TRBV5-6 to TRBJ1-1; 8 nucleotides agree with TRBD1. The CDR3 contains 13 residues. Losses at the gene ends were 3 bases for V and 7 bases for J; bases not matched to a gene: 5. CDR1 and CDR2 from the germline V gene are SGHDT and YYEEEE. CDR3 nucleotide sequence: TGTGCCAGCAGCTGGGCAGGGGGCGGTGAAGCTTTCTTT. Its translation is CASSWAGGGEAFF. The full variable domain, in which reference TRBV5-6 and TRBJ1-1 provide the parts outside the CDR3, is DAGVTQSPTHLIKTRGQQVTLRCSPKSGHDTVSWYQQALGQGPQFIFQYYEEEERQRGNFPDRFSGHQFPNYSSELNVNALLLGDSALYLCASSWAGGGEAFFGQGTRLTVV.

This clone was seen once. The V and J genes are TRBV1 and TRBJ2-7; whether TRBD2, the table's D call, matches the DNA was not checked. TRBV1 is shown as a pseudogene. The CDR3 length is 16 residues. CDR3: CTSSQPPTSSPYEQYF. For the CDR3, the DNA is TGCACCAGCAGCCAACCCCCGACTAGTTCTCCCTACGAGCAGTACTTC.

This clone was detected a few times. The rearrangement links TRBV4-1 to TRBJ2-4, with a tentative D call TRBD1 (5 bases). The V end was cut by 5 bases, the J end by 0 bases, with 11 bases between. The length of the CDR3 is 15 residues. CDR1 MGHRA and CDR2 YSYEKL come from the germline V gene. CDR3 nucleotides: TGCGCCAGCAGCTACCCCCAGGGAGCCAAAAACATTCAGTACTTC. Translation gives CASSYPQGAKNIQYF.

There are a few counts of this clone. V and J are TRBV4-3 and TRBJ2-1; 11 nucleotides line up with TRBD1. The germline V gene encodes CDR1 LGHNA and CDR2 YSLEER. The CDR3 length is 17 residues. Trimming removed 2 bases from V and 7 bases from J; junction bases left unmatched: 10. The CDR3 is CASSQTLPGTGGNEQFF. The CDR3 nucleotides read TGCGCCAGCAGCCAAACTCTCCCCGGGACAGGGGGGAATGAGCAGTTCTTC.

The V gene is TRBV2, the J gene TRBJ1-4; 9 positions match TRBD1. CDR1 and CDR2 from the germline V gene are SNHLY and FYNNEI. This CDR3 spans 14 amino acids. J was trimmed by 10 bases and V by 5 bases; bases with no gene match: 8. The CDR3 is CASSPDRGVAKLFF. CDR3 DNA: TGTGCCAGCAGTCCCGACAGGGGGGTGGCAAAACTGTTTTTT.

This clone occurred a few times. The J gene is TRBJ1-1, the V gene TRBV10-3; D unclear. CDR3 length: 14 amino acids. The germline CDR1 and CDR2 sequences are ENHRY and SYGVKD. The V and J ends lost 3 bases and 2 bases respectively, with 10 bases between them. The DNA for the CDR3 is TGTGCCATCAGTGAACGGGTGGTTAACACTGAAGCTTTCTTT. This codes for CAISERVVNTEAFF.

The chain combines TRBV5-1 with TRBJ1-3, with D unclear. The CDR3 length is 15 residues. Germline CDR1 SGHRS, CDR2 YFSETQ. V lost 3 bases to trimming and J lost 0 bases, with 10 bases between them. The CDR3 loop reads CASSSSGSSGNTIYF. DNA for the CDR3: TGCGCCAGCAGCTCCTCGGGTTCCTCTGGAAACACCATATATTTT.

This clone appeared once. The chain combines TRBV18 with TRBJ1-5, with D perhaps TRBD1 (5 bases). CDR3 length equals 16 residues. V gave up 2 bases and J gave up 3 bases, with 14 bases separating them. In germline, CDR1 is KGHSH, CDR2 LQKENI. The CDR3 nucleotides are TGTGCCAGCTCACCATCGATGGGGGGGAACAATCAGCCCCAGCATTTT. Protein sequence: CASSPSMGGNNQPQHF.

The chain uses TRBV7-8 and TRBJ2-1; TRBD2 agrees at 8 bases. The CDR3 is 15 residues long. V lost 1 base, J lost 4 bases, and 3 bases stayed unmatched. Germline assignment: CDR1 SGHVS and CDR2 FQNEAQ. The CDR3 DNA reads TGTGCCAGCAGCTTAGTTCTAGCGGGTTACAATGAGCAGTTCTTC. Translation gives CASSLVLAGYNEQFF.

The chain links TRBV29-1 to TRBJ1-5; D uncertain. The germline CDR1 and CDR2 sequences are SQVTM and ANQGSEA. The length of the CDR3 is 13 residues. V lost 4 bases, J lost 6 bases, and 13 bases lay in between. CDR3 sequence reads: CSVVRSEGQPQHF. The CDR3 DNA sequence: TGCAGCGTTGTTAGGAGTGAGGGTCAGCCCCAGCATTTT.

CDR3 sequence reads: CASSSGRIGGGEKLFF. For the CDR3, the DNA is TGTGCCAGCAGTTCGGGACGAATAGGGGGGGGAGAAAAACTGTTTTTT. The rearrangement uses TRBV6-5 and TRBJ1-4; TRBD1 might be the D (6 bases). This CDR3 region has 16 residues. Per the germline V gene, CDR1 is MNHEY and CDR2 is SVGAGI. V was pared by 4 bases and J by 8 bases, with 20 bases between.

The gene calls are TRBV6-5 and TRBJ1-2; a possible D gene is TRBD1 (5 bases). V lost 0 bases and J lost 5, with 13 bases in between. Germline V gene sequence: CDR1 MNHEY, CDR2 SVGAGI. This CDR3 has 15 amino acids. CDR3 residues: CASSYSMSGSYGYTF. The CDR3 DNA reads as TGTGCCAGCAGTTACTCGATGTCAGGGTCTTATGGCTACACCTTC.

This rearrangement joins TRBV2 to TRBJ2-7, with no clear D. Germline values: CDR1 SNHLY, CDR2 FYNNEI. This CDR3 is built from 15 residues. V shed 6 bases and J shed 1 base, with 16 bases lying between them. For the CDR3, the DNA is TGTGCCAGCAGGCCCGCATACATTTATTCCTACGAGCAGTACTTC. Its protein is CASRPAYIYSYEQYF.

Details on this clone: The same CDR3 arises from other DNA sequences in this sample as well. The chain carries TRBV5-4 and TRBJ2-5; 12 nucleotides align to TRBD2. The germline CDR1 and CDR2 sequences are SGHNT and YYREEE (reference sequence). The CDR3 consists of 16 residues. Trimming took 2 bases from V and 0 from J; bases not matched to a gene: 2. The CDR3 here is CASSLGLAGNQETQYF. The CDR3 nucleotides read TGTGCCAGCAGCTTAGGACTAGCGGGGAACCAAGAGACCCAGTACTTC.

CDR3 loop: CAGGQGPPDTQYF. CDR3 in DNA: TGTGCCGGGGGACAGGGGCCCCCAGATACGCAGTATTTT. V is TRBV6-1 and J is TRBJ2-3, with 10 bases fitting TRBD1. Germline loops: CDR1 MNHNS, CDR2 SASEGT. The CDR3 is made up of 13 amino acids. V lost 11 bases to trimming and J lost 4 bases; unmatched junction nucleotides: 6.

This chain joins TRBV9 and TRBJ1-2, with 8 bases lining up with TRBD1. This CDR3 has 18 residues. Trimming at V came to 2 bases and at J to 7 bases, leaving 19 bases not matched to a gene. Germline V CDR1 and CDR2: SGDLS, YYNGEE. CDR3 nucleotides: TGTGCCAGCAGCGTCCGAAGCGGGACAGGCGGTCGTCTAGGTGGCTACACCTTC. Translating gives CASSVRSGTGGRLGGYTF. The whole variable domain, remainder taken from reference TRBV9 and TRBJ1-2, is DSGVTQTPKHLITATGQRVTLRCSPRSGDLSVYWYQQSLDQGLQFLIQYYNGEERAKGNILERFSAQQFPDLHSELNLSSLELGDSALYFCASSVRSGTGGRLGGYTFGSGTRLTVV.